Shown below are 10 T cell receptor beta chains from a single sample sequenced in a study of Tregs in tolerant kidney transplant recipients. Using immunoSEQ multiplex PCR, the repertoire was profiled, and TCRdb retains in-frame clones only, with some absent. Its table records roughly 32,000 clones. The specimen was CD8+ T cells from blood, collected before the transplant. These TCRs come from a human donor who received a combined kidney and bone marrow transplant.

Regarding this clone: The read ends 3 residues shy of where the CDR3 ends; the end is completed using the germline J gene. This sequence joins TRBV2 and TRBJ1-1; D uncertain. CDR3 length: 11 amino acids. Trimming shortened V by 10 bases and J by 4 bases, and 10 bases separated the two germline ends. Germline V gives CDR1 SNHLY, CDR2 FYNNEI. CDR3 loop: CAIQAPTEAFF. CDR3 DNA (partial): TGTGCCATCCAGGCCCCCACTGAA.

A note on this clone: The read terminates 3 residues ahead of where the CDR3 ends, so the germline J gene completes it. The V gene is TRBV19, the J gene TRBJ2-7; 8 bases align to TRBD1. With V trimmed by 3 bases and J by 5 bases, 6 bases remained unmatched. CDR1 is LNHDA, CDR2 SQIVND, per germline (reference sequence). The CDR3 is made up of 14 amino acids. The covered CDR3 bases are TGTGCCAGTAGTATCTCAGGACAGGGCGACGAG. Translating gives CASSISGQGDE. The full CDR3 sequence reads CASSISGQGDEQYF. The full variable domain, its missing parts supplied by reference TRBV19 and TRBJ2-7, is DGGITQSPKYLFRKEGQNVTLSCEQNLNHDAMYWYRQDPGQGLRLIYYSQIVNDFQKGDIAEGYSVSREKKESFPLTVTSAQKNPTAFYLCASSISGQGDEQYFGPGTRLTVT.

Remarks on this clone: The missing CDR3 end, 3 residues past where the read stops, is filled in from the germline J gene. The rearrangement uses TRBV19 and TRBJ1-2; tentative D call: TRBD1 (6 bases). Germline loops: CDR1 LNHDA, CDR2 SQIVND (reference sequence). There are 14 residues in the CDR3. The V and J ends lost 7 bases and 4 bases respectively, with 16 bases between them. The sequenced part of the CDR3 DNA is TGTGCCAGTACCCTAGCGGGGGGCTTCTATGGC. It specifies CASTLAGGFYG. From start to end, the CDR3 is CASTLAGGFYGYTF.

As regards this clone: The read ends 3 residues before the CDR3 terminus; that terminus is restored from the germline J gene. The genes are TRBV6-2 or TRBV6-3 and TRBJ2-5; D uncertain. With 3 bases removed from V and 2 bases from J, the gap between germline ends came to 16 bases. The CDR3 has 16 amino acids. Germline CDR1 reads MNHEY; CDR2 reads SVGEGT. The CDR3 is CASSYWWVAGQETQYF. The sequenced part of the CDR3 DNA is TGTGCCAGCAGTTATTGGTGGGTGGCAGGTCAAGAGACC.

As for this clone: The CDR3 end is not reached by the read, which stops 3 residues before it; the germline J gene fills it in. The chain couples TRBV19 to TRBJ2-7; 7 bases agree with TRBD2. In germline, CDR1 is LNHDA, CDR2 SQIVND (reference sequence). CDR3 size: 14 residues. V gave up 9 bases and J gave up 5 bases; unmatched junction bases: 13. CDR3 loop: CASKLVGGSNEQYF. The covered CDR3 bases are TGTGCCAGCAAGCTGGTCGGGGGGTCCAACGAG.

A remark on this clone: With the read ending 3 residues before the CDR3 end, the germline J gene is used to fill in that end. The chain employs TRBV7-9 and TRBJ1-2; 10 bases are shared with TRBD1. Trimming at V came to 5 bases and at J to 5 bases, leaving 5 bases not matched to a gene. The length of the CDR3 is 14 residues. Germline V gene lookup returns CDR1 SEHNR and CDR2 FQNEAQ (reference sequence). The CDR3 DNA, read in part, is TGTGCCAGCAGCCGGAGGGACAGGGGTTATGGC. This codes for CASSRRDRGYG. The whole CDR3 is CASSRRDRGYGYTF.

As concerns this clone: The read terminates 3 residues before the CDR3 end, so the remaining end is supplied by the germline J gene. J is TRBJ1-1 and V is TRBV19, with 7 bases fitting TRBD1. Germline CDR1 LNHDA, CDR2 SQIVND (reference sequence). There are 11 residues in the CDR3. Incomplete CDR3 DNA: TGTGCCATCCGACAGGGTAGGGAA. This encodes CAIRQGRE. The entire CDR3 protein is CAIRQGREAFF.

A word on this clone: The CDR3 goes on 3 residues after the read ends, and that part is filled in from the germline J gene. The gene calls are TRBV6-2 or TRBV6-3 and TRBJ2-1, with 7 bases aligning to TRBD2. The CDR3 is 13 residues long. V dropped 6 bases and J dropped 4; count of bases not matched to a gene: 3. Germline CDR1 reads MNHEY; CDR2 reads SVGEGT. The part of the CDR3 DNA that was read is TGTGCCAGCAGACGGACTAGTTACAATGAG. Encoded protein: CASRRTSYNE. The CDR3, in full, reads CASRRTSYNEQFF.

For this clone: The sequence runs out 3 residues before the end of the CDR3; the remainder is reconstructed from the germline J gene. The genes are TRBV11-2 and TRBJ2-1; no clear D gene. V was pared by 1 base and J by 8 bases, with 6 bases between. The CDR3 length is 12 residues. Per germline, CDR1 SGHAT and CDR2 FQNNGV. CDR3 sequence reads: CASSLVLDEQFF. The CDR3 bases that were read are TGTGCCAGCAGCTTAGTTCTCGATGAG.

To note about this clone: The read terminates 3 residues ahead of where the CDR3 ends, so the germline J gene completes it. The chain links TRBV7-6 to TRBJ2-3; maybe TRBD2 (6 bases). Germline V gives CDR1 SGHVS, CDR2 FNYEAQ. The V and J ends lost 4 bases and 2 bases respectively, with 13 bases between them. The CDR3 is 15 amino acids. The CDR3 loop reads CASSSGLLDTDTQYF. CDR3 DNA (partial): TGTGCCAGCAGCTCGGGACTCTTAGACACAGATACG.